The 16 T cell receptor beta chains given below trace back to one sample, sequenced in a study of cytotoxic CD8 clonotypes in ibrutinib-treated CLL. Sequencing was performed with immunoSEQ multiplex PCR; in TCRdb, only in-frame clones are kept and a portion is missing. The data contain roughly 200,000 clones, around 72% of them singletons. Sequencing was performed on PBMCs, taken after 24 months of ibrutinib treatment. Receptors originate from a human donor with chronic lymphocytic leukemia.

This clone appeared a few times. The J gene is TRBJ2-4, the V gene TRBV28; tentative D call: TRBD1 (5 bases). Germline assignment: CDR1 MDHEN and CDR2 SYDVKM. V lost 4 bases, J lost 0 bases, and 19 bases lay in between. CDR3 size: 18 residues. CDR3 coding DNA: TGTGCCAGCAGTTATTGGTTAGGGGTGGAAGTAGCCAAAAACATTCAGTACTTC. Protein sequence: CASSYWLGVEVAKNIQYF.

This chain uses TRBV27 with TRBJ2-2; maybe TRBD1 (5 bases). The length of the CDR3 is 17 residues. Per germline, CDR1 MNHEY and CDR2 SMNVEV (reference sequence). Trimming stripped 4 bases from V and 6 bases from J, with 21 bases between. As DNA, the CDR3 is TGTGCCAGCAGTTCCCCGACAGCCACCCAATGGGCCGGGGAGCTGTTTTTT. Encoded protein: CASSSPTATQWAGELFF.

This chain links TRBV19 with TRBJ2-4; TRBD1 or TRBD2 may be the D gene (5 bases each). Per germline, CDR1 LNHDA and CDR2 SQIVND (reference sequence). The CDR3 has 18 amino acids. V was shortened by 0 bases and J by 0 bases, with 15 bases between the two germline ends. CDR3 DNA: TGTGCCAGTAGTATAGATAAAAGGGGACGTTTAGCCAAAAACATTCAGTACTTC. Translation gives CASSIDKRGRLAKNIQYF.

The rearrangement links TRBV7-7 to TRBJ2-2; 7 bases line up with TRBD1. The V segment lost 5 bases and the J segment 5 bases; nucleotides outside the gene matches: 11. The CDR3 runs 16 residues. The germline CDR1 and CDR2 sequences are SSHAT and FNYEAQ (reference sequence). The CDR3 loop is CASSPAPTQGTGELFF. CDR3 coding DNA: TGTGCCAGCAGCCCCGCCCCCACACAGGGGACCGGGGAGCTGTTTTTT.

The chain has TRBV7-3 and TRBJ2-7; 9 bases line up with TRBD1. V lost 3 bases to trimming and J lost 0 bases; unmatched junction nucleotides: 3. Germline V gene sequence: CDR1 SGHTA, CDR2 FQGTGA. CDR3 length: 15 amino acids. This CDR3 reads CASSFGQGTSYEQYF. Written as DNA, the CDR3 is TGTGCCAGCAGCTTTGGACAGGGGACCTCCTACGAGCAGTACTTC.

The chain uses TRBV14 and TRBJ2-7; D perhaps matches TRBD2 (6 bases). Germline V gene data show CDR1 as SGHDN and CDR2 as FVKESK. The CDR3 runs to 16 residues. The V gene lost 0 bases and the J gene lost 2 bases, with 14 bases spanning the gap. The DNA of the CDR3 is TGTGCCAGCAGCCAAGAGTCTGGAGGGATTGCCTACGAGCAGTACTTC. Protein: CASSQESGGIAYEQYF.

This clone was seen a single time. The CDR3 region has the DNA TGTGCCAGCAGTTTAAGCTTAGGGGGCCGGACTGAAGCTTTCTTT. Its translation: CASSLSLGGRTEAFF. The chain links TRBV27 to TRBJ1-1; 7 nucleotides agree with TRBD1. CDR3 length: 15 residues. Germline V gene data show CDR1 as MNHEY and CDR2 as SMNVEV (reference sequence). The trim removed 2 bases at V and 5 bases at J, leaving 8 bases unmatched.

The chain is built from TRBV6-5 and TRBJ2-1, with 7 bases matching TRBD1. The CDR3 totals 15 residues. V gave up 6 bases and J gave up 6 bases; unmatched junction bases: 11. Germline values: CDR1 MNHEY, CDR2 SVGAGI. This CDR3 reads CASSARQDRANEQFF. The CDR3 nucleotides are TGTGCCAGCAGCGCCCGGCAAGACAGGGCCAATGAGCAGTTCTTC.

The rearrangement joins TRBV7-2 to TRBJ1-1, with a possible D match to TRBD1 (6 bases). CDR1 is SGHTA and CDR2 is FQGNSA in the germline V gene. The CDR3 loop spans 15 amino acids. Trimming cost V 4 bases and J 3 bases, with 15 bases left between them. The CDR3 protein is CASSSFGGADTEAFF. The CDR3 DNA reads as TGTGCCAGCAGCTCCTTCGGGGGGGCAGACACTGAAGCTTTCTTT.

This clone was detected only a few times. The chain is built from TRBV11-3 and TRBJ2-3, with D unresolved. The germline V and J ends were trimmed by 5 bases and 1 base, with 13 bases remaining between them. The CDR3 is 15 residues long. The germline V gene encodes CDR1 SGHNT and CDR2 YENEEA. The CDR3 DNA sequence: TGTGCCAGCAGCCGAACCGAAGAAGGCACAGATACGCAGTATTTT. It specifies CASSRTEEGTDTQYF.

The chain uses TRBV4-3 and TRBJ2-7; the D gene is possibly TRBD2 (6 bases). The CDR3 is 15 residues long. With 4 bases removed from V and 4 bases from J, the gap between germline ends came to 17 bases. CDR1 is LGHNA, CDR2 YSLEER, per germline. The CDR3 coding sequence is TGCGCCAGCAGCCCCAGGGACTTCCCCGATTACGAGCAGTACTTC. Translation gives CASSPRDFPDYEQYF.

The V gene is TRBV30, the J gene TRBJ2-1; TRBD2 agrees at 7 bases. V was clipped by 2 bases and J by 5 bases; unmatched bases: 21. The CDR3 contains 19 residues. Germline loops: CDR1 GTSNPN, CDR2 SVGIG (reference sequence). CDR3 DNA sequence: TGTGCCTGGAGTCGTTCTAGGGACTACCGAATCCGCAATAACAATGAGCAGTTCTTC. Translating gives CAWSRSRDYRIRNNNEQFF.

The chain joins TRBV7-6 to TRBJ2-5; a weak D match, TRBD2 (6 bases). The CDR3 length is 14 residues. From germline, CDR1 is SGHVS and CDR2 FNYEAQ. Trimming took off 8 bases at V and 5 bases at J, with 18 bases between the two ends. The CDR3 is CASVAGGARETQYF. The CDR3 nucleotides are TGTGCCAGCGTCGCTGGAGGGGCGAGGGAGACCCAGTACTTC.

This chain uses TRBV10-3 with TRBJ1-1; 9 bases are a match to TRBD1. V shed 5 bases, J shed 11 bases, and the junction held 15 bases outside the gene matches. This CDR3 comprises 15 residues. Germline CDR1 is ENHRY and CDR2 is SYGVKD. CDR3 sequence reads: CAISNPDRGHIMAFF. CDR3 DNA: TGTGCCATCAGTAACCCGGACAGGGGACATATCATGGCTTTCTTT.

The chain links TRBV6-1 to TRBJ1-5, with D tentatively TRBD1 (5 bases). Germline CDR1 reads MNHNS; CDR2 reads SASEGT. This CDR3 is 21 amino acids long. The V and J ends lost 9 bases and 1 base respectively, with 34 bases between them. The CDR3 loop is CASNEFGVDRGDRDSNQPQHF. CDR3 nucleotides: TGTGCCAGTAATGAATTTGGTGTCGACCGAGGCGATCGGGACAGCAATCAGCCCCAGCATTTT.

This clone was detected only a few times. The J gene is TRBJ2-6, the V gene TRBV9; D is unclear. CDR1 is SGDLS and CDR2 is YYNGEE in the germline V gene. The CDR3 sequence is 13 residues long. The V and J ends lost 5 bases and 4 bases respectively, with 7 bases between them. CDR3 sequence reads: CASRGSGANVLTF. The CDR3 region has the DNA TGTGCCAGCAGAGGTTCCGGGGCCAACGTCCTGACTTTC. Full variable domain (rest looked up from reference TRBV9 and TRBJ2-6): DSGVTQTPKHLITATGQRVTLRCSPRSGDLSVYWYQQSLDQGLQFLIQYYNGEERAKGNILERFSAQQFPDLHSELNLSSLELGDSALYFCASRGSGANVLTFGAGSRLTVL.